The present T cell receptor (beta chain) was sequenced within a study of blood T cell repertoires in COVID-19. Those enrolled, adults aged about 18 to 89 years, came from fewer than 25 US areas. The CDR3 runs 14 residues. Germline V gene lookup returns CDR1 SGHTA and CDR2 FQGNSA. V shed 5 bases and J 1 base; nucleotides not matched to a gene: 5. TCRdb's table, derived via immunoSEQ multiplex PCR, lists solely in-frame clones and lacks some. The table lists about 130,000 clones, around 88% of them singletons. The clonotype was recovered from a woman aged 45-60 years who had recovered from COVID-19. The sample taken for sequencing was PBMCs or T cells enriched from blood (not recorded which). The genes are TRBV7-2 and TRBJ2-7; the match to TRBD2 covers 7 bases. The CDR3: CASSLLASSYEQYF. The CDR3 DNA reads TGTGCCAGCAGCCTACTAGCGTCATCCTACGAGCAGTACTTC.